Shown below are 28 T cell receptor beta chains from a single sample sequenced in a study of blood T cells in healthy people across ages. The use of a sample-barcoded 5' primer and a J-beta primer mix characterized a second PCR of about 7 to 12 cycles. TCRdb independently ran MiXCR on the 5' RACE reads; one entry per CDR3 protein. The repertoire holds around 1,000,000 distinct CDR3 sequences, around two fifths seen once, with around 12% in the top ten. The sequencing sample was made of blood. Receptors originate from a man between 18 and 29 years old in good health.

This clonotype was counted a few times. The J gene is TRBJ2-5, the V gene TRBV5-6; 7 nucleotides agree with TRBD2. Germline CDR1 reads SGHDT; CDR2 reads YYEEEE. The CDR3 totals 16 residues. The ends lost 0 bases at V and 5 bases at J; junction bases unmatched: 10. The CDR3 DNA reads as TGTGCCAGCAGCTTGGAATCCCAGCGGGGTATTGAGACCCAGTACTTC. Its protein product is CASSLESQRGIETQYF.

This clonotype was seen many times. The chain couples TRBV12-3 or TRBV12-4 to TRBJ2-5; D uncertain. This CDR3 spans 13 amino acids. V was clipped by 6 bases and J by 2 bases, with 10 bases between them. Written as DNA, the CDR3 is TGTGCCAGCAGGCAGATCGCTCAAGAGACCCAGTACTTC. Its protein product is CASRQIAQETQYF.

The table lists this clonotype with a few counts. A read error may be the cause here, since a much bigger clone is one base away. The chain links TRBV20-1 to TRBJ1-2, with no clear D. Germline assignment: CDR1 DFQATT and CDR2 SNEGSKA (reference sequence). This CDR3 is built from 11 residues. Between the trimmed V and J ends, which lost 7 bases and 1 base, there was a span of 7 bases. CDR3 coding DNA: TGCAGTGGGGCAGATAACTATGGCTACACCTTC. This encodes CSGADNYGYTF.

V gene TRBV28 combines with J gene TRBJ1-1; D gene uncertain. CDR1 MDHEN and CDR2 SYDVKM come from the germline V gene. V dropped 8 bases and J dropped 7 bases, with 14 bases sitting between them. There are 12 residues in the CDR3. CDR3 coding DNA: TGTGCCAGCCTCAGGATAAAGGGTGAAGCTTTCTTT. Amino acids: CASLRIKGEAFF.

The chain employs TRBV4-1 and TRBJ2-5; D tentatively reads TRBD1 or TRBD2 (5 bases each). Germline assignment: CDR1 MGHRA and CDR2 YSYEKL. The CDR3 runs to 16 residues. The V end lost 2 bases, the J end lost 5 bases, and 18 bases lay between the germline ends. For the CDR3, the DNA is TGCGCCAGCAGCCAATTAGGGACGGACGTCAGCGAGACCCAGTACTTC. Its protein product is CASSQLGTDVSETQYF.

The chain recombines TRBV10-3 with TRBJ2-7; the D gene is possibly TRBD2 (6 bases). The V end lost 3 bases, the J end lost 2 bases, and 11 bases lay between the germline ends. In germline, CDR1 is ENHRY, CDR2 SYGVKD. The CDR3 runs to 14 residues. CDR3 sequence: CAISDGLAAYEQYF. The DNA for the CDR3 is TGTGCCATCAGTGATGGGTTAGCGGCCTACGAGCAGTACTTC.

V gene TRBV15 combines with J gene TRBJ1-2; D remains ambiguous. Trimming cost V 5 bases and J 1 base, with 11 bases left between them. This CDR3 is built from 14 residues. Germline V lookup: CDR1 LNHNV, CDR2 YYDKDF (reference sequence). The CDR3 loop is CATSLDGFNYGYTF. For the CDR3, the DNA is TGTGCCACCAGCCTTGACGGATTTAACTATGGCTACACCTTC. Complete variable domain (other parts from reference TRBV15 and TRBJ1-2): DAMVIQNPRYQVTQFGKPVTLSCSQTLNHNVMYWYQQKSSQAPKLLFHYYDKDFNNEADTPDNFQSRRPNTSFCFLDIRSPGLGDTAMYLCATSLDGFNYGYTFGSGTRLTVV.

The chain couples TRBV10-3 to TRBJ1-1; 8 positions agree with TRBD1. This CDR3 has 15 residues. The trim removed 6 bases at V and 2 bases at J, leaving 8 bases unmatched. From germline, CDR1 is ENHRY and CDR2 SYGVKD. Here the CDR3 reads CAIRESTGDNTEAFF. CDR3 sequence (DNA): TGTGCCATCAGGGAATCGACAGGGGACAACACTGAAGCTTTCTTT.

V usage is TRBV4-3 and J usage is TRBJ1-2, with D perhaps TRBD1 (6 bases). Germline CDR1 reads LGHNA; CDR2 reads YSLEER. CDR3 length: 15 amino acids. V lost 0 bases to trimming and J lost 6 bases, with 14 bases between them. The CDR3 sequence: CASSQDEGDSDGYTF. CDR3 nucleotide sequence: TGCGCCAGCAGCCAAGATGAGGGGGATTCCGATGGCTACACCTTC.

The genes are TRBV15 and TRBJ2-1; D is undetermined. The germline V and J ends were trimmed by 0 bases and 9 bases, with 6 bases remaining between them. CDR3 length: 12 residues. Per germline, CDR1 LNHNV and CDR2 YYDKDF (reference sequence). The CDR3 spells CATSREGREQFF. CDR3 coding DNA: TGTGCCACCAGCAGAGAAGGGCGTGAGCAGTTCTTC.

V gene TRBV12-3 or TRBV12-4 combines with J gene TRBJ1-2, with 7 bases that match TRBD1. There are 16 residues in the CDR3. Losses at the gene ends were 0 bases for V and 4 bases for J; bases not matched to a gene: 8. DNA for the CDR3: TGTGCCAGCAGTTTAGCTGTGACAGGGAACCCCTATGGCTACACCTTC. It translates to CASSLAVTGNPYGYTF.

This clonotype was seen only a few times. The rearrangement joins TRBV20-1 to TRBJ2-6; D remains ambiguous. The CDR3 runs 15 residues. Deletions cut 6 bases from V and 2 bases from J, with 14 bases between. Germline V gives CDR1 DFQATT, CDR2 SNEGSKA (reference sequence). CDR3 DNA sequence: TGCAGTGCACTGGGCCTTAGCCCTGGGGCCAACGTCCTGACTTTC. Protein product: CSALGLSPGANVLTF.

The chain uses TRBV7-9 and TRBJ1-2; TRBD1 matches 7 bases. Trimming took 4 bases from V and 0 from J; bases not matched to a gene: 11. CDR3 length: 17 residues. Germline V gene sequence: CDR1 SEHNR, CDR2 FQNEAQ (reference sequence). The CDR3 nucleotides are TGTGCCAGCAGCTCCCTACAGGGGCCAAGGACTAACTATGGCTACACCTTC. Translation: CASSSLQGPRTNYGYTF.

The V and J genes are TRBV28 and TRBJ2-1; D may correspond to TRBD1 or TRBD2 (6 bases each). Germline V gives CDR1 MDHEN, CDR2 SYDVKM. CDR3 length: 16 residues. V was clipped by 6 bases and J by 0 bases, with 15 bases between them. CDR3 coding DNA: TGTGCCAGCAGCCACCTTAAGGGGGGCTCCTACAATGAGCAGTTCTTC. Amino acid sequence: CASSHLKGGSYNEQFF.

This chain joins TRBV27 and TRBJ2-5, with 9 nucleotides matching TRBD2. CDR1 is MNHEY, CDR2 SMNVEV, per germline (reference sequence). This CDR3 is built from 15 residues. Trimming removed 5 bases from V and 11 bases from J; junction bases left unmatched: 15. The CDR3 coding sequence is TGTGCCAGCAGTGCACCGGGACTAGCAAGCAATGAGCAGTACTTC. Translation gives CASSAPGLASNEQYF.

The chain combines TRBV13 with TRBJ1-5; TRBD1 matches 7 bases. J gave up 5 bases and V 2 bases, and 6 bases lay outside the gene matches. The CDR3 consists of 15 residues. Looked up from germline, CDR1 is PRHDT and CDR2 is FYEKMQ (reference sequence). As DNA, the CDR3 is TGTGCCAGCAGCTTAAAACGGGACAGCCATCAGCCCCAGCATTTT. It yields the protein CASSLKRDSHQPQHF.

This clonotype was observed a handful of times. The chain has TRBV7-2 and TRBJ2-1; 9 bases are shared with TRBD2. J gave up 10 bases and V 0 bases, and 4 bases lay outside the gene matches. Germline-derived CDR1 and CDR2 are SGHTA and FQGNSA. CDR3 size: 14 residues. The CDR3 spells CASSLASGGEEQFF. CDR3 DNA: TGTGCCAGCAGCTTAGCTAGCGGGGGCGAGGAGCAGTTCTTC.

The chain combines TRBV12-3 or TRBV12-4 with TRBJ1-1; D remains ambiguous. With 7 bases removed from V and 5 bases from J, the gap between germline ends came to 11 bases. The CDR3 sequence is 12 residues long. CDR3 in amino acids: CASTKGRTEAFF. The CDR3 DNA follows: TGTGCCAGCACCAAAGGGAGGACTGAAGCTTTCTTT.

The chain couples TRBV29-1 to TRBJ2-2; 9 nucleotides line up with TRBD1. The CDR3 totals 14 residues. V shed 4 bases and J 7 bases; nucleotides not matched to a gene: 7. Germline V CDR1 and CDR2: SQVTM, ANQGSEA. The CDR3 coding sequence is TGCAGCGTTGCTTACAGGGGGCTGTTCGGGGAGCTGTTTTTT. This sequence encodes CSVAYRGLFGELFF.

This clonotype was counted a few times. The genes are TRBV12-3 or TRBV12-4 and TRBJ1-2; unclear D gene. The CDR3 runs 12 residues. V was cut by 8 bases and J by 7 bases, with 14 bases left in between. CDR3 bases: TGTGCCAGCTCCAGCGGGGTGTCTGGCTACACCTTC. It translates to CASSSGVSGYTF.

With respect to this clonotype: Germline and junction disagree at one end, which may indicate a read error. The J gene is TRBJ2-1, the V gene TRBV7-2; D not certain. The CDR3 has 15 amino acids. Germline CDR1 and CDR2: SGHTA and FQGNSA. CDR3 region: CASSPTRRSHNEQFF. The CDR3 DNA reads TGTGCCAGCAGCCCCACGCGTCGCTCCCACAATGAGCAGTTCTTC.

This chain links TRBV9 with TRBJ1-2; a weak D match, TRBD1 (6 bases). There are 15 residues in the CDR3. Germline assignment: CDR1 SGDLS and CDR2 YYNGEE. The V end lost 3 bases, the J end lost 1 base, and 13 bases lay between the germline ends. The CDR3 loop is CASSARGHRNYGYTF. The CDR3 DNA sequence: TGTGCCAGCAGCGCAAGGGGACACCGTAACTATGGCTACACCTTC.

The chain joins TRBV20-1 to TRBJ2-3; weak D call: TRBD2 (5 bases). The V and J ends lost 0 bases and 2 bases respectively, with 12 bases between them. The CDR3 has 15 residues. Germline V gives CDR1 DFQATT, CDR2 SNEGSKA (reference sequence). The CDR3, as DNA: TGCAGTGCTAGAGATTCGGCTAGCCTCACAGATACGCAGTATTTT. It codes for CSARDSASLTDTQYF.

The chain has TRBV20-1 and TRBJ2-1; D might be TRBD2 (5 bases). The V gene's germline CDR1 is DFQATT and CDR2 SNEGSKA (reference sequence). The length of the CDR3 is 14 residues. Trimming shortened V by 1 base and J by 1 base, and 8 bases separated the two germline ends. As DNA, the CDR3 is TGCAGTGCTAGAGCGAGGGTATCCTACAATGAGCAGTTCTTC. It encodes CSARARVSYNEQFF.

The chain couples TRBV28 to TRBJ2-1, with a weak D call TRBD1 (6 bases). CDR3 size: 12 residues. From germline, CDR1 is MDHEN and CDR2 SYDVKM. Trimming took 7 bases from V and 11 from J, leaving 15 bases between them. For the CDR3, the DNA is TGTGCCAGCAAAACAGGGTTGAATAAGCAGTTCTTC. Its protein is CASKTGLNKQFF. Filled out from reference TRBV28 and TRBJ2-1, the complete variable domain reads DVKVTQSSRYLVKRTGEKVFLECVQDMDHENMFWYRQDPGLGLRLIYFSYDVKMKEKGDIPEGYSVSREKKERFSLILESASTNQTSMYLCASKTGLNKQFFGPGTRLTVL.

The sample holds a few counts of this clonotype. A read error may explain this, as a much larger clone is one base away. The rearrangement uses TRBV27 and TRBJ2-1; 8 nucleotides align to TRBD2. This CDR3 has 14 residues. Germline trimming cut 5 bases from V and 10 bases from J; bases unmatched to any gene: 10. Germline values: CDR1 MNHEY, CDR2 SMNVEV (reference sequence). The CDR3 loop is CASSAGLEVREQFF. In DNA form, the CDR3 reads TGTGCCAGCAGTGCGGGACTAGAAGTCAGAGAGCAGTTCTTC.

In DNA form, the CDR3 reads TGTGCCACCAGCCAGGACAGGGAAGGTTACAATGAGCAGTACTTC. Amino acid sequence: CATSQDREGYNEQYF. This rearrangement joins TRBV15 to TRBJ2-1; 8 bases map to TRBD1. The closer fit of TRBJ2-7 to the DNA end suggests the J call may be wrong. CDR1 is LNHNV and CDR2 is YYDKDF in the germline V gene (reference sequence). The CDR3 totals 15 residues.

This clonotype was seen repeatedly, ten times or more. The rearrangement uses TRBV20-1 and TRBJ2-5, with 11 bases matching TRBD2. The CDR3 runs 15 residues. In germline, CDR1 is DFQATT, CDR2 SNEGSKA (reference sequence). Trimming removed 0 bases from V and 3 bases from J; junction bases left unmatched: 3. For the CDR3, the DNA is TGCAGTGCTAGAGAATTACTAGCGGGGGAAGAGACCCAGTACTTC. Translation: CSARELLAGEETQYF.